Listed here are 6 T cell receptor beta chains from one sample, sequenced in a study of T cells after yellow fever vaccination. TCRdb re-derived calls from the 5' RACE reads in MiXCR, one entry per CDR3 protein. The table records around 500,000 distinct CDR3 sequences, just over 20% of them present only once. Sequences were derived from PBMCs, sampled 21 days after the first yellow fever vaccination. All receptors come from a man between 18 and 29 years old who received the YFV17D yellow fever vaccine.

The CDR3 sequence is CASRPGLAEFSGELFF. The CDR3 coding sequence is TGCGCCAGCAGACCCGGACTAGCCGAATTCAGCGGGGAGCTGTTTTTT. The chain joins TRBV5-1 to TRBJ2-2; 8 bases fit TRBD2. The ends lost 5 bases at V and 7 bases at J; junction bases unmatched: 13. Germline values: CDR1 SGHRS, CDR2 YFSETQ. This CDR3 spans 16 amino acids.

This clonotype was recorded many times. The chain couples TRBV20-1 to TRBJ2-1; D call uncertain. Trimming took off 3 bases at V and 3 bases at J, with 15 bases between the two ends. This CDR3 region has 15 residues. Per germline, CDR1 DFQATT and CDR2 SNEGSKA (reference sequence). CDR3 sequence reads: CSARFQPSVYNEQFF. The CDR3 nucleotides are TGCAGTGCTAGGTTCCAGCCATCCGTCTACAATGAGCAGTTCTTC.

The gene calls are TRBV5-1 and TRBJ2-7; D unclear. Trimming removed 5 bases at V and 3 bases at J, with 12 bases between. CDR1 and CDR2 (germline): SGHRS, YFSETQ. This CDR3 has 13 residues. CDR3 bases: TGCGCCAGCAGAAAAGAAAACTTCTACGAGCAGTACTTC. Its translation is CASRKENFYEQYF.

This clonotype was seen a few times. The chain is built from TRBV9 and TRBJ2-7; 8 nucleotides agree with TRBD1. The CDR3 has 14 amino acids. Germline-derived CDR1 and CDR2 are SGDLS and YYNGEE. V was clipped by 4 bases and J by 3 bases; unmatched bases: 6. The CDR3 protein is CASSRDRHYYEQYF. The DNA for the CDR3 is TGTGCCAGCAGCCGGGACAGGCACTACTACGAGCAGTACTTC.

This clonotype was detected only a few times. The chain couples TRBV7-8 to TRBJ2-2; TRBD2 matches at 10 bases. The V gene end was trimmed by 5 bases and the J gene end by 1 base; junction bases not matched to a gene: 7. The germline V gene has CDR1 SGHVS and CDR2 FQNEAQ. This CDR3 is 17 amino acids long. CDR3 residues: CASSPRTSGENTGELFF. The CDR3 DNA follows: TGTGCCAGCAGCCCCCGGACTAGCGGAGAGAACACCGGGGAGCTGTTTTTT.

This rearrangement joins TRBV20-1 to TRBJ2-7; 10 positions match TRBD1. After removal of 2 bases from V and 12 bases from J, the junction contained 10 bases not matched to a gene. The length of the CDR3 is 13 residues. The V gene's germline CDR1 is DFQATT and CDR2 SNEGSKA (reference sequence). The DNA of the CDR3 is TGCAGTGCTAGACGACAGGGGGCCATAGAGGGGTACTTC. This translates into CSARRQGAIEGYF.